This TCR beta chain was found in a study of T cell repertoires in cytomegalovirus infection. Overall study context: From public TCR beta signatures came an indication of both CMV infection and matching HLA type.

TCRdb called the reads again in MiXCR, with one record for every CDR3 protein. The table records roughly 500,000 distinct CDR3 sequences, about 10% of them present only once. Notes on this clonotype: Its antigen is as yet unknown.

Regarding the study as a whole: CMV-specific TCR beta clonotypes restricted by HLA-C were the ones dominating the ex vivo response.

The clonotype was recovered from a human donor in good health (CMV status not recorded). Some clones in this sample may be carry-over from other donors' samples. The sequenced sample consisted of PBMCs.

The CDR3 reads CASRYNGGTEAFF. The CDR3 DNA reads as TGTGCCAGCAGGTATAATGGGGGGACTGAAGCTTTCTTT. The chain is built from TRBV7-9 and TRBJ1-1; weak D call: TRBD1 (5 bases). Germline CDR1 and CDR2: SEHNR and FQNEAQ (reference sequence). CDR3 length equals 13 residues. V was trimmed by 6 bases and J by 5 bases, leaving 13 bases between them.